The 8 T cell receptor beta chains below were found in one sample sequenced in a study of shared clonotypes between healthy human individuals. Profiling relied on immunoSEQ multiplex PCR, and the TCRdb table lists in-frame clones only, not all of them. This sample yields roughly 1 million clones, of which approximately 68% are seen a single time; roughly 1.5% belongs to the top ten. The sample was memory CD4+ T cells sorted from blood. Subset noted: CD45RA-negative fraction. These receptor sequences come from a young man in good health.

Worth noting for this clone: Other DNA sequences in the same sample also yield this CDR3. CDR3 in amino acids: CASSRDGYEQYF. The DNA for the CDR3 is TGTGCCAGCAGCCGGGACGGCTACGAGCAGTACTTC. The V and J genes are TRBV6-6 and TRBJ2-7; D possibly matches TRBD1 or TRBD2 (5 bases each). Deletions cut 6 bases from V and 3 bases from J, with 9 bases between. The CDR3 length is 12 residues. In germline, CDR1 is MNHNY, CDR2 SVGAGI (reference sequence).

This clone appeared once. The J gene is TRBJ2-3, the V gene TRBV9, with D possibly being TRBD2 (5 bases). CDR1 and CDR2 from the germline V gene are SGDLS and YYNGEE. The CDR3 runs 16 residues. The V end lost 3 bases, the J end lost 0 bases, and 14 bases lay between the germline ends. CDR3 residues: CASSAAGGLSTDTQYF. Written as DNA, the CDR3 is TGTGCCAGCAGCGCGGCCGGAGGATTGAGCACAGATACGCAGTATTTT.

The V gene is TRBV4-1, the J gene TRBJ2-3; D perhaps matches TRBD2 (5 bases). The CDR3 covers 14 residues. Trimming removed 4 bases from V and 2 bases from J, with 10 bases in between. CDR1 is MGHRA and CDR2 is YSYEKL in the germline V gene. The CDR3, as DNA: TGCGCCAGCAGCCTAGCGAGGTACACAGATACGCAGTATTTT. Translating it yields CASSLARYTDTQYF.

This clone has only one observation. The chain uses TRBV9 and TRBJ2-2; TRBD1 might be the D (5 bases). V lost 2 bases, J lost 4 bases, and 9 bases lay in between. CDR1 SGDLS and CDR2 YYNGEE come from the germline V gene. There are 14 residues in the CDR3. The CDR3 DNA sequence: TGTGCCAGCAGCGTCAGGGTTGGCACCGGGGAGCTGTTTTTT. Translation: CASSVRVGTGELFF.

This clone was recorded once. The sample holds other DNA sequences that translate to the same CDR3. The chain employs TRBV5-1 and TRBJ1-1; D not certain. The germline CDR1 and CDR2 sequences are SGHRS and YFSETQ. This CDR3 contains 14 residues. V was clipped by 4 bases and J by 1 base, with 11 bases between them. This CDR3 reads CASSLDTTNTEAFF. CDR3 DNA sequence: TGCGCCAGCAGCCTCGACACGACGAACACTGAAGCTTTCTTT.

V usage is TRBV27 and J usage is TRBJ2-6; D is perhaps TRBD1 (6 bases). CDR1 and CDR2 from the germline V gene are MNHEY and SMNVEV (reference sequence). CDR3 length: 16 residues. Trimming left V 8 bases short and J 1 base short, with 15 bases between. The DNA for the CDR3 is TGTGCCAGCTCGGCGAATACAGGGTCTGGGGCCAACGTCCTGACTTTC. Amino acid sequence: CASSANTGSGANVLTF.

This clone was seen a single time. The V and J genes are TRBV4-1 and TRBJ1-1; 7 bases match TRBD1. The CDR3 length is 14 residues. In germline, CDR1 is MGHRA, CDR2 YSYEKL. Trimming cost V 3 bases and J 11 bases; bases outside gene matches: 12. CDR3 residues: CASSHTGERVGAFF. CDR3 DNA: TGCGCCAGCAGCCATACAGGGGAAAGAGTGGGGGCTTTCTTT.

The chain couples TRBV7-9 to TRBJ1-4, with D possibly matching TRBD1 (5 bases). V was clipped by 3 bases and J by 7 bases, with 12 bases between them. Germline V CDR1 and CDR2: SEHNR, FQNEAQ (reference sequence). CDR3 length: 14 amino acids. CDR3 residues: CASSFGQGPEKLFF. DNA for the CDR3: TGTGCCAGCAGCTTCGGGCAGGGACCTGAAAAACTGTTTTTT.